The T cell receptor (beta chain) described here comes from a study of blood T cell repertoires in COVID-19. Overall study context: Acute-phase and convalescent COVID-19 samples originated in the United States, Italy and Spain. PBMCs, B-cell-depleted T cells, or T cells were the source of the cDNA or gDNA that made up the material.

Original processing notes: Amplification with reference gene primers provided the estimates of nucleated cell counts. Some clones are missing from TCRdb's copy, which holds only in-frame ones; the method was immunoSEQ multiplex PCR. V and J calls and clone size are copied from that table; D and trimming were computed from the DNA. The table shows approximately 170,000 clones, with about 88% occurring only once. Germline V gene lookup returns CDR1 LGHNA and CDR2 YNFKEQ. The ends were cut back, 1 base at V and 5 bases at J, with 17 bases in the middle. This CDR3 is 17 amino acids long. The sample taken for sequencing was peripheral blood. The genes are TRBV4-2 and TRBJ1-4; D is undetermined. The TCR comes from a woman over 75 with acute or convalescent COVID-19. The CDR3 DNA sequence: TGTGCCAGCAGCCAAGGGTCATGGAGGGCCGGCAATGAAAAACTGTTTTTT. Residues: CASSQGSWRAGNEKLFF.